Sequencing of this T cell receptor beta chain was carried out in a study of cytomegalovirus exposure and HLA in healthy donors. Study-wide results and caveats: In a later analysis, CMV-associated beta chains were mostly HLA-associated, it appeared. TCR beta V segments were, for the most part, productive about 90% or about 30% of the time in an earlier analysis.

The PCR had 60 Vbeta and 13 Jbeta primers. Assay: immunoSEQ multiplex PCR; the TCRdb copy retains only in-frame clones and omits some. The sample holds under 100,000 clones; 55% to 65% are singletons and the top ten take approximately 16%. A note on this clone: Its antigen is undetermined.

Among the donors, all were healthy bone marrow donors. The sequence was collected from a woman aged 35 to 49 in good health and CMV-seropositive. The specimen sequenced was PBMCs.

CDR3 sequence (DNA): TGTGCCAGCAGCTTACAGGGGGCGACTCCCACCCGACGCACAGATACGCAGTATTTT. It codes for CASSLQGATPTRRTDTQYF. V gene TRBV5-4 combines with J gene TRBJ2-3; 9 bases are shared with TRBD1. Germline values: CDR1 SGHNT, CDR2 YYREEE (reference sequence). This CDR3 spans 19 amino acids. J lost 1 base, V lost 2 bases, and 14 bases had no gene match. The full variable domain, completed using reference TRBV5-4 and TRBJ2-3, is ETGVTQSPTHLIKTRGQQVTLRCSSQSGHNTVSWYQQALGQGPQFIFQYYREEENGRGNFPPRFSGLQFPNYSSELNVNALELDDSALYLCASSLQGATPTRRTDTQYFGPGTRLTVL.